This paragraph covers one T cell receptor beta chain sequence. In germline, CDR1 is SNHLY, CDR2 FYNNEI. The CDR3 has 15 residues. Then a second PCR, running roughly 7 to 11 cycles, was carried out with a sample-barcoded 5' primer and a J-beta primer mix. TCRdb called the 5' RACE reads again in MiXCR, with one record for every CDR3 protein. The sample records 1.8 million or so distinct CDR3 sequences, more than 35% being singletons. This entry comes from a study of blood T cells in healthy people across ages. The TCR originated in a human donor in good health. The chain combines TRBV2 with TRBJ2-5; D possibly matches TRBD1 or TRBD2 (6 bases each). Judging by the DNA end, TRBJ2-7 fits better; the J call may be wrong. The sample comprised blood. The CDR3 here is CASSGSGAAVDEQYF. CDR3 DNA sequence: TGTGCCAGCAGCGGTTCGGGGGCGGCCGTCGACGAGCAGTACTTC.